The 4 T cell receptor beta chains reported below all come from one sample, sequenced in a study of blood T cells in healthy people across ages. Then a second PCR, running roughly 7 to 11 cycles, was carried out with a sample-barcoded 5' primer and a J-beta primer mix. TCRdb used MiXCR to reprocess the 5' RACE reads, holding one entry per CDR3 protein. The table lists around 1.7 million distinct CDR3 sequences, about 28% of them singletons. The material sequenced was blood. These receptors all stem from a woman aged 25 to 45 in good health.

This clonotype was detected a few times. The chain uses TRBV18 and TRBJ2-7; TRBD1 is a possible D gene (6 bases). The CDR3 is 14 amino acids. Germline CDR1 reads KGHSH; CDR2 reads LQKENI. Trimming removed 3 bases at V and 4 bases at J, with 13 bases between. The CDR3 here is CASSPRGQIYEQYF. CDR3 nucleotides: TGTGCCAGCTCACCGAGAGGACAGATTTACGAGCAGTACTTC.

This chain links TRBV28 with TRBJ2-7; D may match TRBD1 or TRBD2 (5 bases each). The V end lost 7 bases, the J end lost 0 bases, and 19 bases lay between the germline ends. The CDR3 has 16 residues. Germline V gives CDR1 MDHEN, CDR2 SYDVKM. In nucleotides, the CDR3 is TGTGCCAGCACCGGGACCGTTAATTCAGGCTCCTACGAGCAGTACTTC. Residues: CASTGTVNSGSYEQYF.

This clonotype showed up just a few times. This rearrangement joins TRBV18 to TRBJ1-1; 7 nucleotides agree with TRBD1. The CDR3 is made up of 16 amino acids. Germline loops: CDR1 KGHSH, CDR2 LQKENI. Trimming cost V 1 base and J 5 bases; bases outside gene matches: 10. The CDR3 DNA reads TGTGCCAGCTCACCACTGGAGTGGCAGGGGGGAACTGAAGCTTTCTTT. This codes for CASSPLEWQGGTEAFF.

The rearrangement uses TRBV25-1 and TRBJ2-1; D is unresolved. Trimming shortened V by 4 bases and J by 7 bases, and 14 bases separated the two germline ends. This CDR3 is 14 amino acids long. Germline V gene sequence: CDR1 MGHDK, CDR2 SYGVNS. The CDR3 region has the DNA TGTGCCAGCAGTGGTGTAATTGGCAGGAATGAGCAGTTCTTC. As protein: CASSGVIGRNEQFF.